This record looks at one T cell receptor beta chain sequence and its context. The data derive from a study of shared clonotypes between healthy human individuals. The table came from immunoSEQ multiplex PCR; TCRdb's copy has only in-frame clones and leaves some out. The data hold approximately 1.9 million clones, with just under 95% observed a single time. The naive CD8 subset, CD45RO-negative cells positively selected for CCR7, excluded terminally differentiated effector memory CD45RA+ cells. The donors were adults (healthy and HIV-negative) with no recent acute infections or vaccinations. Germline-derived CDR1 and CDR2 are PRHDT and FYEKMQ (reference sequence). V lost 5 bases and J 8 bases, leaving 9 bases between the germline ends. This CDR3 spans 11 amino acids.

This TCR was sampled from a man between 18 and 35 years old in good health. Some clones in this sample may be carry-over from other donors' samples. Specimen: naive CD8+ T cells from PBMCs. This chain joins TRBV13 and TRBJ1-2; maybe TRBD1 (5 bases). The DNA for the CDR3 is TGTGCCAGCAGCGGAAGGGGCGGCTACACCTTC. This translates into CASSGRGGYTF.